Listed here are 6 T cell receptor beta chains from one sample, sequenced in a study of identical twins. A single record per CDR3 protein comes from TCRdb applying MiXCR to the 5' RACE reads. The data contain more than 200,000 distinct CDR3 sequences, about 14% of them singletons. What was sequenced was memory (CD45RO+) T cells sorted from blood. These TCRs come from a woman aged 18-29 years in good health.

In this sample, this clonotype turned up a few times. The CDR3 DNA sequence: TGCGCCAGCAGCCTGGGACTAGCGTTTTCGAATGAGCAGTTCTTC. It codes for CASSLGLAFSNEQFF. This chain links TRBV5-1 with TRBJ2-1, with 10 bases matching TRBD2. The CDR3 covers 15 residues. Germline V gives CDR1 SGHRS, CDR2 YFSETQ. The V segment lost 4 bases and the J segment 7 bases; nucleotides outside the gene matches: 8.

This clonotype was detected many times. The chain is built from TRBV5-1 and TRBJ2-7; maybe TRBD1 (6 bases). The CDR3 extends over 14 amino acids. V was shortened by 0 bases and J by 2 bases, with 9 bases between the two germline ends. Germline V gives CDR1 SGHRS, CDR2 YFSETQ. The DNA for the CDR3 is TGCGCCAGCAGCTTGGGGGACACAGCCTACGAGCAGTACTTC. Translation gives CASSLGDTAYEQYF. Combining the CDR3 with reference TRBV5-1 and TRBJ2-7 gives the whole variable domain KAGVTQTPRYLIKTRGQQVTLSCSPISGHRSVSWYQQTPGQGLQFLFEYFSETQRNKGNFPGRFSGRQFSNSRSEMNVSTLELGDSALYLCASSLGDTAYEQYFGPGTRLTVT.

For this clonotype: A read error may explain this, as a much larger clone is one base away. CDR3 sequence: CASSSTVNTGEPFF. For the CDR3, the DNA is TGTGCCAGCAGCTCGACAGTTAACACCGGGGAGCCGTTTTTT. The chain uses TRBV11-2 and TRBJ2-2; the D gene could be TRBD1 or TRBD2 (5 bases each). The germline V gene encodes CDR1 SGHAT and CDR2 FQNNGV. The CDR3 totals 14 residues.

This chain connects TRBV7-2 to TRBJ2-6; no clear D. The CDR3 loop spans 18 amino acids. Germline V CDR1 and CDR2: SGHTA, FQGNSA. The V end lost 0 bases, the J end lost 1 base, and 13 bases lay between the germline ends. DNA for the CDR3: TGTGCCAGCAGCTTAGCAGATGGACGGTCGTCTGGGGCCAACGTCCTGACTTTC. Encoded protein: CASSLADGRSSGANVLTF.

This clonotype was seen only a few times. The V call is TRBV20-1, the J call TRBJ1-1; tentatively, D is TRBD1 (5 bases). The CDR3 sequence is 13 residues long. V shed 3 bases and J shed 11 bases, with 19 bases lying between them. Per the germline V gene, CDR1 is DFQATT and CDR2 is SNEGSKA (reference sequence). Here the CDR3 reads CSASLKGIGGAFF. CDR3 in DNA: TGCAGTGCTAGTCTCAAGGGGATCGGCGGGGCTTTCTTT.

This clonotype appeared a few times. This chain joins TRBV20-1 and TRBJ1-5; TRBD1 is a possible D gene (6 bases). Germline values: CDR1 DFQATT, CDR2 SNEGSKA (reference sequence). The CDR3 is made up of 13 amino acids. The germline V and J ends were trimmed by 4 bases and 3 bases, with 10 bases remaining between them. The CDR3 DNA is TGCAGTGCTAAAGGGGGGGTCAATCAGCCCCAGCATTTT. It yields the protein CSAKGGVNQPQHF.